This T cell receptor beta chain appears in the sequencing data of a study of monozygotic twins with inflammatory bowel disease. This CDR3 region has 17 residues. Per germline, CDR1 SGHKS and CDR2 YYEKEE (reference sequence). Following a re-call of the 5' RACE reads, TCRdb has one entry per CDR3 protein and lacks DNA. This sample's clone table lists fewer than 450,000 distinct CDR3 sequences. This TCR came from a human donor with ulcerative colitis or Crohn's disease, or a healthy co-twin of an affected twin (not recorded which). V gene TRBV5-5 combines with J gene TRBJ1-5; TCRdb lists TRBD1, though no DNA is available to test this call. Sequencing used blood. CDR3 amino acids: CASSLASGHRLDQPQHF.